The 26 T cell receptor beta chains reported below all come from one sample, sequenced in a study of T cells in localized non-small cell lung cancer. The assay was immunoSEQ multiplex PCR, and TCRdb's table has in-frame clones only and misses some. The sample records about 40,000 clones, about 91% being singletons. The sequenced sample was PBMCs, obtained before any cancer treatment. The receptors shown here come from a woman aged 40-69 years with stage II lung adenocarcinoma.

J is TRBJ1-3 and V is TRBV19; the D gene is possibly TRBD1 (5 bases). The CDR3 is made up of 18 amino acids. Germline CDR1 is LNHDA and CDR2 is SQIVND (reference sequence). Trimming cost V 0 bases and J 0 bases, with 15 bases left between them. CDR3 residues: CASSIDGGRWTSGNTIYF. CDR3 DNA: TGTGCCAGTAGTATAGATGGGGGACGGTGGACCTCTGGAAACACCATATATTTT.

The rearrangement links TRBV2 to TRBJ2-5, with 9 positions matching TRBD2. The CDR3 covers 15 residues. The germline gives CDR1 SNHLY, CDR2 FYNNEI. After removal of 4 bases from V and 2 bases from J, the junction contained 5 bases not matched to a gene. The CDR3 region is CASSGGLARQETQYF. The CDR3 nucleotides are TGTGCCAGCAGTGGCGGACTAGCGCGACAAGAGACCCAGTACTTC.

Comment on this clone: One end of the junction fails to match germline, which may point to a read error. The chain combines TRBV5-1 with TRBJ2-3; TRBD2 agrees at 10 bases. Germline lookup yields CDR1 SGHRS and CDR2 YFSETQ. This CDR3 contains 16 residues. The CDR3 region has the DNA TGCGCCAGCACCTTGCCCAGAGCGGGGGGGTATGATACGCAGTATTTT. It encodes CASTLPRAGGYDTQYF.

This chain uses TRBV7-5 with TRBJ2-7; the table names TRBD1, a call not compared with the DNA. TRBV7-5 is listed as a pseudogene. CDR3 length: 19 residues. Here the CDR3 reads CVRSLRGFRRGPGDYEQYF. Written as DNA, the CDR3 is TGTGTCAGAAGCTTAAGGGGATTTCGGCGAGGACCAGGGGACTACGAGCAGTACTTC.

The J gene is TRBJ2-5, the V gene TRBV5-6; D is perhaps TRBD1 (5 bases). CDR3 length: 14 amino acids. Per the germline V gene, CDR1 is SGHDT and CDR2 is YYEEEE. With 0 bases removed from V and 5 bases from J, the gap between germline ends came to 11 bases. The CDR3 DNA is TGTGCCAGCAGCTTGGAGGGGCTCCGGGAGACCCAGTACTTC. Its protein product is CASSLEGLRETQYF.

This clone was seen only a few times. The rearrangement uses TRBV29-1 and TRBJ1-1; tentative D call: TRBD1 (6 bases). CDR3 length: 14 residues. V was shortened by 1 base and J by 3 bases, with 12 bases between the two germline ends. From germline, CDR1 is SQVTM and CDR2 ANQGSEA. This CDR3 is CSVEVTGGYTEAFF. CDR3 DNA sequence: TGCAGCGTTGAAGTGACAGGTGGATACACTGAAGCTTTCTTT.

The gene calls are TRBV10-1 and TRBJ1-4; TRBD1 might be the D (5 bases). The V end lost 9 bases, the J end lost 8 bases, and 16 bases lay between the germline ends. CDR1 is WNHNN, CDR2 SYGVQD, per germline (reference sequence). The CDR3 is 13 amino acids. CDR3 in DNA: TGCGCCAGTAAATTAGGGGTTGGCGAAAAACTGTTTTTT. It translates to CASKLGVGEKLFF.

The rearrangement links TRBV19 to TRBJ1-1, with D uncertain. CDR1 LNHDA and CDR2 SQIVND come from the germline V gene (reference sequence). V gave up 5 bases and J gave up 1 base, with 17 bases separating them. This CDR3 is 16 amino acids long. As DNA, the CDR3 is TGTGCCAGTAGTTTCCGGGCCTCGGGAGAGAACACTGAAGCTTTCTTT. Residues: CASSFRASGENTEAFF.

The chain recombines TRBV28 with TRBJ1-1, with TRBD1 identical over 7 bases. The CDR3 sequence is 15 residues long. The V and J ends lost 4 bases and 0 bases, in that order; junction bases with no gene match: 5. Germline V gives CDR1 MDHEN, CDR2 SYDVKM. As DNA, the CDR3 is TGTGCCAGCAGTTCTCACAGGGGCATGAACACTGAAGCTTTCTTT. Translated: CASSSHRGMNTEAFF. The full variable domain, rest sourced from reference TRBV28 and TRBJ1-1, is DVKVTQSSRYLVKRTGEKVFLECVQDMDHENMFWYRQDPGLGLRLIYFSYDVKMKEKGDIPEGYSVSREKKERFSLILESASTNQTSMYLCASSSHRGMNTEAFFGQGTRLTVV.

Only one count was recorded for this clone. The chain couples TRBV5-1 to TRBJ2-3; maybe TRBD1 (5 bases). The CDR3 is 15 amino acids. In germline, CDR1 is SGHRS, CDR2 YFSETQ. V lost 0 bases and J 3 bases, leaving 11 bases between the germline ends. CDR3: CASSLGLRQTDTQYF. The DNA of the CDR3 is TGCGCCAGCAGCTTGGGTCTCAGACAGACAGATACGCAGTATTTT.

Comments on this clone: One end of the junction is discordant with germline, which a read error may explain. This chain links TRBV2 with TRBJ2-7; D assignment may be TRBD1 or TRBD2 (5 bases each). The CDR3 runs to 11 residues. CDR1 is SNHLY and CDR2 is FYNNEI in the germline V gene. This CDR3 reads CASSGTEGRDF. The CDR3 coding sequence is TGTGCCAGCAGCGGTACTGAGGGACGGGACTTC.

The CDR3 DNA reads TGCAGCGTTGAAGACCCAGGGGTGCACGAGCAGTACTTC. This gives the protein CSVEDPGVHEQYF. The rearrangement joins TRBV29-1 to TRBJ2-7, with D perhaps matching TRBD1 (6 bases). The germline gives CDR1 SQVTM, CDR2 ANQGSEA. V shed 0 bases and J shed 5 bases, with 11 bases lying between them. This CDR3 region has 13 residues.

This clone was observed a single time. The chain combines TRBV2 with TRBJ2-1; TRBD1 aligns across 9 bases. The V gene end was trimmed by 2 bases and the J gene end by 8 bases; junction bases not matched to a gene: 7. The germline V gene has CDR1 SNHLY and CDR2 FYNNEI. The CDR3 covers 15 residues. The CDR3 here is CASSELGQGWDEQFF. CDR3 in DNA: TGTGCCAGCAGTGAATTGGGACAGGGATGGGATGAGCAGTTCTTC. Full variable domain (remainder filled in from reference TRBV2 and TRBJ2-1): EPEVTQTPSHQVTQMGQEVILRCVPISNHLYFYWYRQILGQKVEFLVSFYNNEISEKSEIFDDQFSVERPDGSNFTLKIRSTKLEDSAMYFCASSELGQGWDEQFFGPGTRLTVL.

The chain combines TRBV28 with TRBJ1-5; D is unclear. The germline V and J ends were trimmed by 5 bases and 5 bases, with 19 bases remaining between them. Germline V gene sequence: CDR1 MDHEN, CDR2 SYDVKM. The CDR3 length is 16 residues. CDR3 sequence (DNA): TGTGCCAGCAGTGCGATCCCGGGTCTAGCCTATCAGCCCCAGCATTTT. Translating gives CASSAIPGLAYQPQHF.

The CDR3 sequence is CASSPSGSYEQYF. The CDR3 DNA follows: TGTGCCAGCAGCCCCTCCGGGTCCTACGAGCAGTACTTC. The chain uses TRBV9 and TRBJ2-7; D uncertain. The V end lost 4 bases, the J end lost 1 base, and 9 bases lay between the germline ends. There are 13 residues in the CDR3. CDR1 and CDR2 (germline): SGDLS, YYNGEE.

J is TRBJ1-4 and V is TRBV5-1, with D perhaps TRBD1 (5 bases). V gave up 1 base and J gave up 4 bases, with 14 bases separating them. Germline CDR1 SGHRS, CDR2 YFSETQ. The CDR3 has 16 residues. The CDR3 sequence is CASSLRVTGDNEKLFF. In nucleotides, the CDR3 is TGCGCCAGCAGCTTGCGTGTTACAGGTGATAATGAAAAACTGTTTTTT. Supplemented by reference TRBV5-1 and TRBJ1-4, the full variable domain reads KAGVTQTPRYLIKTRGQQVTLSCSPISGHRSVSWYQQTPGQGLQFLFEYFSETQRNKGNFPGRFSGRQFSNSRSEMNVSTLELGDSALYLCASSLRVTGDNEKLFFGSGTQLSVL.

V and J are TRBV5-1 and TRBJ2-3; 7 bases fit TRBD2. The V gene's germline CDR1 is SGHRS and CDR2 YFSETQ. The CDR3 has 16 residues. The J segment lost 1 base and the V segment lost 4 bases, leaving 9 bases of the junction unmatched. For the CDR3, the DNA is TGCGCCAGCAGCCTTCGAGCGGGGCCCGGCACAGATACGCAGTATTTT. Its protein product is CASSLRAGPGTDTQYF.

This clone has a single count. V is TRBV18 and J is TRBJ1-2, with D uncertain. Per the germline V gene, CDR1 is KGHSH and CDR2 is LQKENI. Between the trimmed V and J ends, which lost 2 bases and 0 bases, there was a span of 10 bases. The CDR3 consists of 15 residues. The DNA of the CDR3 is TGTGCCAGCTCACCATTCACACAACCTAACTATGGCTACACCTTC. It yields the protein CASSPFTQPNYGYTF.

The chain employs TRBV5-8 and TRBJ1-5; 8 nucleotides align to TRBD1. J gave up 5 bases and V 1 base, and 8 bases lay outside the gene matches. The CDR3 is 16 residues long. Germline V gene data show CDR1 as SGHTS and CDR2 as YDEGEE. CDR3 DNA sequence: TGTGCCAGCAGCTTGCTCGGGACAGGCTACCATCAGCCCCAGCATTTT. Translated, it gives CASSLLGTGYHQPQHF.

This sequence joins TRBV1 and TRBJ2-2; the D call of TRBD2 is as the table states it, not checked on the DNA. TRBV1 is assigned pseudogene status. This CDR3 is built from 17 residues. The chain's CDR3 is CTSSQEPGGVDTGELFF. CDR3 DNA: TGCACCAGCAGCCAAGAACCGGGAGGTGTAGACACCGGGGAGCTGTTTTTT.

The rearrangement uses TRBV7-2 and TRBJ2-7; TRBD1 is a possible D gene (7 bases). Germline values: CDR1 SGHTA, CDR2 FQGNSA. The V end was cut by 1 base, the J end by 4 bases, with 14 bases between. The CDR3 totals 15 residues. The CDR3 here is CASSLVEGAMYEQYF. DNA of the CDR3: TGTGCCAGCAGCTTAGTGGAGGGGGCTATGTACGAGCAGTACTTC.

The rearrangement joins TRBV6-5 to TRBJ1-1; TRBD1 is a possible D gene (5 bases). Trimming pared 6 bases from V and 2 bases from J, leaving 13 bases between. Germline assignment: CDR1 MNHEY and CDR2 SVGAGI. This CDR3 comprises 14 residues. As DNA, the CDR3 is TGTGCCAGCAGCAGGGATCTAGCTAACACTGAAGCTTTCTTT. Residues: CASSRDLANTEAFF.

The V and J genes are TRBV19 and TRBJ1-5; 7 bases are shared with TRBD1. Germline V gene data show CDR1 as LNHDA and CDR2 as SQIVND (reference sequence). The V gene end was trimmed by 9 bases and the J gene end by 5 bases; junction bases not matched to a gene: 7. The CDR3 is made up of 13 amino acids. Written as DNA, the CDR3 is TGTGCCAGCACCAGACAGGGCGATCAGCCCCAGCATTTT. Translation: CASTRQGDQPQHF.

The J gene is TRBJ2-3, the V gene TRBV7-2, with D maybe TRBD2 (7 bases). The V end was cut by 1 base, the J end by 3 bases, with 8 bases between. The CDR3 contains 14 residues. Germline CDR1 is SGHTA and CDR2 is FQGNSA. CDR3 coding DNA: TGTGCCAGCAGCTTAGAGGGGGGGACAGATACGCAGTATTTT. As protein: CASSLEGGTDTQYF.

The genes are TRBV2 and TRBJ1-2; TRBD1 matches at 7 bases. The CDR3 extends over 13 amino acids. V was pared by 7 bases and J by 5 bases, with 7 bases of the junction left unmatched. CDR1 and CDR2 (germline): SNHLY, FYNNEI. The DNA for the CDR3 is TGTGCCAGCACAGGACAGGAGCTATATGGCTACACCTTC. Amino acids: CASTGQELYGYTF.

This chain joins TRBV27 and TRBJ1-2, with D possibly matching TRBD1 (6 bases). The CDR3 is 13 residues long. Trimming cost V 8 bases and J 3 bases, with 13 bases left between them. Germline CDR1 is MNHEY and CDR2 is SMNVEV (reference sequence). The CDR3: CASSRGRDYGYTF. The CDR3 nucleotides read TGTGCCAGCTCCCGGGGGCGGGACTATGGCTACACCTTC.